Following are 7 T cell receptor beta chains from one sample sequenced in a study of cytomegalovirus exposure and HLA in healthy donors (dated by TCRdb to the late 2010s). Preparation of the library involved the immunoSEQ multiplex PCR assay. TCRdb retrieved this table from immuneACCESS and kept in-frame rearrangements only. Not all clones are present; in checked studies, unresolved V genes account for under half, and no reason is known for the remainder. The sample data list approximately 200,000 clones, and approximately 90% of these were observed just once. Roughly 1% of the sample lies in the top ten. Input material: PBMCs. These receptors were obtained from a young woman in good health and CMV-seronegative.

V gene TRBV19 combines with J gene TRBJ2-7; the match to TRBD1 covers 8 bases. Trimming cost V 4 bases and J 0 bases; bases outside gene matches: 8. Germline lookup yields CDR1 LNHDA and CDR2 SQIVND (reference sequence). The CDR3 consists of 16 residues. The CDR3 sequence: CASSTRQGTYSYEQYF. CDR3 nucleotide sequence: TGTGCCAGTAGTACGAGACAGGGGACGTACTCCTACGAGCAGTACTTC.

This chain connects TRBV2 to TRBJ2-5; TRBD1 agrees at 7 bases. The CDR3 runs to 14 residues. The V gene end was trimmed by 7 bases and the J gene end by 5 bases; junction bases not matched to a gene: 10. Per the germline V gene, CDR1 is SNHLY and CDR2 is FYNNEI. The CDR3 DNA reads TGTGCCAGCAAGTTGAGGGGGCGCCGGGAGACCCAGTACTTC. This sequence encodes CASKLRGRRETQYF. Together with reference TRBV2 and TRBJ2-5, the CDR3 gives the full variable domain: EPEVTQTPSHQVTQMGQEVILRCVPISNHLYFYWYRQILGQKVEFLVSFYNNEISEKSEIFDDQFSVERPDGSNFTLKIRSTKLEDSAMYFCASKLRGRRETQYFGPGTRLLVL.

The V gene is TRBV29-1, the J gene TRBJ2-2; D remains ambiguous. CDR1 and CDR2 (germline): SQVTM, ANQGSEA. Between the trimmed V and J ends, which lost 5 bases and 13 bases, there was a span of 14 bases. The CDR3 covers 11 residues. CDR3 amino acids: CSVFVRTRLFF. DNA of the CDR3: TGCAGCGTTTTTGTGAGAACGAGGCTGTTTTTT.

The chain employs TRBV4-1 and TRBJ2-1; D unresolved. V was clipped by 0 bases and J by 0 bases, with 15 bases between them. In germline, CDR1 is MGHRA, CDR2 YSYEKL. The CDR3 totals 18 residues. CDR3 bases: TGCGCCAGCAGCCAAGAGACAACGATCATGAGCTCCTACAATGAGCAGTTCTTC. Translated, it gives CASSQETTIMSSYNEQFF.

About this clone: A read error may produce the germline difference seen at one junction end. The chain couples TRBV20-1 to TRBJ2-1, with a possible D match to TRBD2 (5 bases). CDR1 is DFQATT, CDR2 SNEGSKA, per germline (reference sequence). The CDR3 contains 11 residues. This chain's CDR3 is CSARDPRTEIF. The CDR3 DNA reads as TGCAGTGCTAGAGATCCCCGGACTGAGATCTTC.

This clone came up once. This chain connects TRBV28 to TRBJ2-2; 9 bases are a match to TRBD1. The CDR3 has 14 residues. V shed 10 bases and J 5 bases; nucleotides not matched to a gene: 8. Germline-derived CDR1 and CDR2 are MDHEN and SYDVKM. The CDR3 coding sequence is TGTGCCACCGTGGACAGGGGAAATACCGGGGAGCTGTTTTTT. Protein product: CATVDRGNTGELFF.

The J gene is TRBJ1-1, the V gene TRBV5-1; the match to TRBD1 covers 9 bases. Germline CDR1 SGHRS, CDR2 YFSETQ. The CDR3 loop spans 14 amino acids. V shed 0 bases, J shed 7 bases, and the junction held 4 bases outside the gene matches. The CDR3 spells CASSLGGQGDEAFF. As DNA, the CDR3 is TGCGCCAGCAGCTTGGGGGGACAGGGCGATGAAGCTTTCTTT.